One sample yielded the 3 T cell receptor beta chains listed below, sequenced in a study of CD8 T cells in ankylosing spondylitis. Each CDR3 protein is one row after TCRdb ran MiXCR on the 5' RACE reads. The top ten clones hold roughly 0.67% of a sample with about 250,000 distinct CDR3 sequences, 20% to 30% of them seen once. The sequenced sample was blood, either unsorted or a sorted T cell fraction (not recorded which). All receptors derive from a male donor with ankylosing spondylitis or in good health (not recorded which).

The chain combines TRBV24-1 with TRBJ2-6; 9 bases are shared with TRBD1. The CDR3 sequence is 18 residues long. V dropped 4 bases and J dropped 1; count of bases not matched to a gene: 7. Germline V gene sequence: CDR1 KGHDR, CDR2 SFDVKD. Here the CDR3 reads CATSEPPGQGSGANVLTF. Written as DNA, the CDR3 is TGTGCCACCAGTGAACCGCCGGGACAGGGATCTGGGGCCAACGTCCTGACTTTC.

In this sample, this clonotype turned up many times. CDR3 in amino acids: CSGGGGPNEQFF. In DNA, the CDR3 is TGCAGCGGGGGGGGGGGCCCCAATGAGCAGTTCTTC. The V gene is TRBV20-1, the J gene TRBJ2-1; TRBD2 matches at 8 bases. The CDR3 has 12 amino acids. Germline assignment: CDR1 DFQATT and CDR2 SNEGSKA (reference sequence).

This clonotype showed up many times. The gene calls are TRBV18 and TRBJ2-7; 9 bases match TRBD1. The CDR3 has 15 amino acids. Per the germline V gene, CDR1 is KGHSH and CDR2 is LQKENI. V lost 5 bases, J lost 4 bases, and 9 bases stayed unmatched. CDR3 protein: CASSRLQGAAYEQYF. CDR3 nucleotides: TGTGCCAGCTCAAGACTACAGGGGGCGGCGTACGAGCAGTACTTC.